A selection of T cell receptor beta chains follows, all from one sample in a study of cytomegalovirus exposure and HLA in healthy donors. The table came from immunoSEQ multiplex PCR; TCRdb's copy has only in-frame clones and leaves some out. The profile shows under 250,000 clones, 79% of them singletons. Specimen: PBMCs. The source is a woman aged 25 to 45 in good health and CMV-seropositive. CDR3s include the opening cysteine and the closing phenylalanine or tryptophan. The D gene is left open where the match is weak. The size entry is marked missing in some rows and otherwise reads once, few, many or a size class.

v_call	clone_size	j_call	d_call	cdr3_aa	cdr3_nt
TRBV11-3	once	TRBJ2-2	TRBD1	CASSPTGYNTGELFF	TGTGCCAGCAGCCCGACAGGGTATAACACCGGGGAGCTGTTTTTT
TRBV7-9	NA	TRBJ2-7	NA	CASSLEQGRDEQYF	TGTGCCAGCAGCTTAGAACAGGGAAGGGACGAGCAGTACTTC
TRBV9	NA	TRBJ1-6	NA	CASSPLDSSTGPLHF	TGTGCCAGCAGCCCCTTGGACAGCTCCACCGGCCCCCTCCACTTT
TRBV25-1	few	TRBJ1-5	NA	CASSDVGVGNQPQHF	TGTGCCAGCAGTGATGTAGGAGTCGGCAATCAGCCCCAGCATTTT
TRBV19	NA	TRBJ2-5	TRBD2	CASSKAGDQETQYF	TGTGCCAGTAGTAAGGCGGGGGACCAAGAGACCCAGTACTTC
TRBV19	NA	TRBJ1-2	NA	CASYGGGYTF	TGTGCCAGTTACGGGGGGGGCTACACCTTC
TRBV15	NA	TRBJ2-7	TRBD1	CATSLSTGPSYEQYF	TGTGCCACCAGCTTATCGACAGGGCCATCCTACGAGCAGTACTTC
TRBV7-2	NA	TRBJ1-5	TRBD1	CASSVGTDHNQPQHF	TGTGCCAGCAGCGTCGGGACAGACCACAATCAGCCCCAGCATTTT
TRBV5-4	once	TRBJ1-1	TRBD1	CASSTGGGANTEAFF	TGTGCCAGCAGCACGGGAGGGGGCGCGAACACTGAAGCTTTCTTT
TRBV7-6	few	TRBJ1-2	NA	CASSAERGRGFYGYTF	TGTGCCAGCAGCGCTGAAAGGGGGAGGGGCTTTTATGGCTACACCTTC
TRBV6-4	NA	TRBJ2-3	NA	CASSDGPGTDTQYF	TGTGCCAGCAGTGACGGGCCGGGAACAGATACGCAGTATTTT
TRBV7-8	few	TRBJ2-7	TRBD1	CASSPNLGQGRSYEQYF	TGTGCCAGCAGCCCCAATTTGGGACAGGGCCGATCCTACGAGCAGTACTTC
TRBV27	NA	TRBJ1-4	TRBD1	CASSRTGPGEKLFF	TGTGCCAGCAGCAGGACAGGGCCGGGTGAAAAACTGTTTTTT
TRBV29-1	NA	TRBJ2-1	TRBD2	CSVLAEAHNEQFF	TGCAGCGTCCTAGCGGAGGCCCACAATGAGCAGTTCTTC
TRBV11-2	NA	TRBJ2-3	TRBD2	CASSVQGLAGAWGTQYF	TGTGCCAGCAGCGTGCAAGGCCTAGCGGGGGCCTGGGGTACGCAGTATTTT
TRBV19	NA	TRBJ1-2	TRBD1	CASTNPGQGRYGYTF	TGTGCCAGTACCAACCCGGGACAGGGGCGGTATGGCTACACCTTC
TRBV11-2	NA	TRBJ2-2	TRBD2	CASSFSGGANGELFF	TGTGCCAGCAGCTTTAGCGGGGGGGCTAACGGGGAGCTGTTTTTT
TRBV11-2	NA	TRBJ1-4	NA	CASSLVTGMGNEKLFF	TGTGCCAGCAGTCTTGTAACAGGGATGGGTAATGAAAAACTGTTTTTT
TRBV10-3	NA	TRBJ2-5	NA	CAISETDSQETQYF	TGTGCCATCAGTGAGACGGACAGTCAAGAGACCCAGTACTTC
TRBV27	NA	TRBJ2-7	NA	CASSLHGMSYEQYF	TGTGCCAGCAGTTTACACGGGATGTCCTACGAGCAGTACTTC
TRBV6-6	NA	TRBJ1-5	NA	CASTPTGRVRDQPQHF	TGTGCCAGCACCCCCACTGGCAGGGTAAGAGATCAGCCCCAGCATTTT
TRBV29-1	NA	TRBJ1-5	TRBD1	CSVEFETGTNQPQHF	TGCAGCGTTGAATTTGAGACAGGGACCAATCAGCCCCAGCATTTT
TRBV2	NA	TRBJ1-2	TRBD1	CASRGTVANYGYTF	TGTGCCAGCAGGGGGACAGTAGCTAACTATGGCTACACCTTC
TRBV27	few	TRBJ2-1	NA	CASIPLTGFTYNEQFF	TGTGCCAGCATCCCCCTTACAGGGTTTACCTACAATGAGCAGTTCTTC
TRBV6-5	NA	TRBJ2-2	NA	CASGRDTGELFF	TGTGCCAGCGGGAGAGACACCGGGGAGCTGTTTTTT
TRBV5-1	NA	TRBJ2-2	NA	CASKPTGNTGELFF	TGCGCCAGTAAACCGACGGGGAACACCGGGGAGCTGTTTTTT
TRBV25-1	NA	TRBJ1-3	NA	CASSETTETNTIYF	TGTGCCAGCAGTGAAACGACAGAGACAAACACCATATATTTT
TRBV4-1	NA	TRBJ1-1	NA	CASSHPGSTEAFF	TGCGCCAGCAGCCACCCAGGGTCCACTGAAGCTTTCTTT
TRBV9	NA	TRBJ2-7	TRBD2	CASSVGLAGELNEQYF	TGTGCCAGCAGCGTCGGACTAGCGGGAGAATTGAACGAGCAGTACTTC
TRBV4-3	once	TRBJ2-5	TRBD2	CASSRALALAVGETQYF	TGCGCCAGCAGCCGGGCTCTGGCACTAGCGGTAGGAGAGACCCAGTACTTC
TRBV5-1	NA	TRBJ2-2	TRBD2	CASSLVPGGSSNTGELFF	TGCGCCAGCAGCTTGGTACCGGGGGGGTCTTCGAACACCGGGGAGCTGTTTTTT
TRBV6-6	few	TRBJ1-1	TRBD1	CASSATGTGDRAFF	TGTGCCAGCAGTGCTACCGGGACAGGGGATCGAGCTTTCTTT
TRBV15	NA	TRBJ2-1	TRBD2	CATSRDLSGGYNEQFF	TGTGCCACCAGCAGAGATCTCAGCGGGGGGTACAATGAGCAGTTCTTC
TRBV27	NA	TRBJ2-5	TRBD1	CASSSGQASVETQYF	TGTGCCAGCAGTTCCGGACAGGCCTCGGTGGAGACCCAGTACTTC
TRBV19	NA	TRBJ2-3	NA	CASSTGEYSDTQYF	TGTGCCAGTAGTACCGGGGAATACTCAGATACGCAGTATTTT
TRBV27	NA	TRBJ2-1	TRBD1	CASGSPGQGFDEQFF	TGTGCCAGCGGCTCCCCGGGACAGGGGTTTGATGAGCAGTTCTTC
TRBV10-3	NA	TRBJ1-1	TRBD1	CAITDRGDTEAFF	TGTGCCATCACCGACAGGGGAGACACTGAAGCTTTCTTT
TRBV2	NA	TRBJ2-5	NA	CASSVGVQETQYF	TGTGCCAGCAGTGTTGGAGTCCAAGAGACCCAGTACTTC
TRBV5-5	NA	TRBJ2-7	NA	CASLTGLYEQYF	TGTGCCAGTCTGACAGGCCTATACGAGCAGTACTTC
TRBV7-8	NA	TRBJ2-7	NA	CASSLGQRPANYF	TGTGCCAGCAGCTTAGGCCAGCGTCCGGCTAACTACTTC
TRBV29-1	once	TRBJ2-5	NA	CSVGQGSWETQYF	TGCAGCGTTGGGCAGGGATCTTGGGAGACCCAGTACTTC
TRBV10-1	NA	TRBJ1-1	NA	CASSEYREAEAFF	TGCGCCAGCAGTGAGTATAGGGAGGCTGAAGCTTTCTTT
TRBV5-6	NA	TRBJ2-3	NA	CASSSTPSPTQYF	TGTGCCAGCAGCTCCACTCCGTCCCCTACGCAGTATTTT